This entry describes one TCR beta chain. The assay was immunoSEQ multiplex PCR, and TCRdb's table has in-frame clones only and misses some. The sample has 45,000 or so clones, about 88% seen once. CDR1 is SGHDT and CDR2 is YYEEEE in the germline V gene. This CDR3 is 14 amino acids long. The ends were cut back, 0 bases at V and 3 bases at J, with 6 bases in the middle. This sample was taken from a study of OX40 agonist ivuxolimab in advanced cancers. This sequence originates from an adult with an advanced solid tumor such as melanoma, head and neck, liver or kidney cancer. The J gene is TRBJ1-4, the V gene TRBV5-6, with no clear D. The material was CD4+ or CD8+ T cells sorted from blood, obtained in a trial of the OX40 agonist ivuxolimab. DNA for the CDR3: TGTGCCAGCAGCTTGGGGCAGCCTAATGAAAAACTGTTTTTT. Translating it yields CASSLGQPNEKLFF.